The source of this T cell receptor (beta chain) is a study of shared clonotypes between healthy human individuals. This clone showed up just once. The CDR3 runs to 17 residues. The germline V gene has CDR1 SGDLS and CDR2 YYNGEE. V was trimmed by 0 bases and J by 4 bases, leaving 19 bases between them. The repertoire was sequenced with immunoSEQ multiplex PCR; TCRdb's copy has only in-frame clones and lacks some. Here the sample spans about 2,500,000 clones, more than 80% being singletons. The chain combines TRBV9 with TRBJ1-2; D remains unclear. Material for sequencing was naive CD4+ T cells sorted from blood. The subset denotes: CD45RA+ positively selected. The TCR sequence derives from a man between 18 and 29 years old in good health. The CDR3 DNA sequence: TGTGCCAGCAGCGTAGTCGGGGTAGTCTCGCCTAGCTATGGCTACACCTTC. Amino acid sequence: CASSVVGVVSPSYGYTF.